Reported below is one T cell receptor (beta chain). Blood CD8+ and CD4+ T cells underwent high-throughput TCR beta sequencing. Control patients had untreated stable or active relapsing-remitting multiple sclerosis by revised McDonald criteria. This specimen comes from a study of CD8 T cells in Susac syndrome. RNA was extracted with the RNeasy kit, and a quantity of about 0.45 to 1 ug was reverse transcribed using random hexamers. Multiplex PCR with immunoSEQ amplified the TCR beta CDR3 across 54 Vbeta and 13 Jbeta. A single record per CDR3 protein comes from TCRdb applying MiXCR to the immunoSEQ multiplex PCR reads. There are more than 200,000 distinct CDR3 sequences in the sample; 92% occur only once, and about 0.12% lies in the top ten. CDR1 and CDR2 from the germline V gene are MNHEY and SMNVEV (reference sequence). Trimming left V 6 bases short and J 2 bases short, with 13 bases between. The CDR3 loop spans 14 amino acids.

This receptor was identified in a human donor with multiple sclerosis. The chain employs TRBV27 and TRBJ1-2; D not resolved. Source material: CD8+ T cells from PBMCs. The CDR3 sequence: CASSAGRANYGYTF. The CDR3 nucleotides are TGTGCCAGCAGCGCCGGGCGGGCAAACTATGGCTACACCTTC.